These 20 T cell receptor beta chains were all obtained from the same sample, sequenced in a study of T-cell memory formation after mild COVID-19. TCRdb independently ran MiXCR on the 5' RACE reads; one entry per CDR3 protein. The top ten hold 13% of the sample, which has roughly 350,000 distinct CDR3 sequences, 25% to 30% seen once. Sequenced sample: PBMCs or a T cell subset sorted from them (not recorded which). The receptor source for this set is an adult woman who had mild COVID-19 (a few samples of this study predate the infection). Cell type and time point are not known.

The chain employs TRBV18 and TRBJ2-1; D call uncertain. V shed 6 bases and J shed 11 bases, with 14 bases lying between them. CDR1 and CDR2 (germline): KGHSH, LQKENI. The CDR3 is made up of 12 amino acids. CDR3 loop: CASSPTEPQQFF. DNA for the CDR3: TGTGCCAGCTCGCCGACCGAGCCCCAGCAGTTCTTC.

There are many counts of this clonotype. The gene calls are TRBV5-1 and TRBJ2-7; D assignment may be TRBD1 or TRBD2 (7 bases each). The V end was cut by 4 bases, the J end by 3 bases, with 23 bases between. Germline CDR1 and CDR2: SGHRS and YFSETQ. The CDR3 is made up of 17 amino acids. CDR3 nucleotide sequence: TGCGCCAGCAGCCCGGGGGAGGGGGCCCAACCACTCTACGAGCAGTACTTC. It encodes CASSPGEGAQPLYEQYF. The full variable domain, completed using reference TRBV5-1 and TRBJ2-7, is KAGVTQTPRYLIKTRGQQVTLSCSPISGHRSVSWYQQTPGQGLQFLFEYFSETQRNKGNFPGRFSGRQFSNSRSEMNVSTLELGDSALYLCASSPGEGAQPLYEQYFGPGTRLTVT.

The chain joins TRBV7-6 to TRBJ1-5; D is unresolved. The CDR3 has 13 amino acids. V was clipped by 3 bases and J by 4 bases, with 7 bases between them. The V gene's germline CDR1 is SGHVS and CDR2 FNYEAQ. The CDR3 DNA sequence: TGTGCCAGCAGCTTGGACGAGAATCAGCCCCAGCATTTT. Residues: CASSLDENQPQHF.

This clonotype was counted between two and nine times. The chain uses TRBV24-1 and TRBJ1-5; a possible D gene is TRBD1 (5 bases). Germline CDR1 reads KGHDR; CDR2 reads SFDVKD. V lost 9 bases and J lost 5, with 13 bases in between. This CDR3 comprises 13 residues. CDR3 in DNA: TGTGCCACCTCCGGGGCCAACCATCAGCCCCAGCATTTT. As protein: CATSGANHQPQHF.

This clonotype was detected a few times. V and J are TRBV7-2 and TRBJ1-3; the D gene is possibly TRBD1 (5 bases). V was shortened by 0 bases and J by 4 bases, with 7 bases between the two germline ends. This CDR3 has 14 amino acids. Looked up from germline, CDR1 is SGHTA and CDR2 is FQGNSA. The CDR3 loop is CASSLARAGNTIYF. CDR3 DNA: TGTGCCAGCAGCTTAGCCAGGGCCGGAAACACCATATATTTT.

In its sample, this clonotype was seen a few times. The CDR3 spells CASSQANTDTQYF. CDR3 sequence (DNA): TGTGCCAGCAGCCAAGCCAACACAGATACGCAGTATTTT. The rearrangement links TRBV3-1 to TRBJ2-3; D unclear. CDR3 length: 13 amino acids. Looked up from germline, CDR1 is LGHDT and CDR2 is YNNKEL (reference sequence). Trimming cost V 1 base and J 2 bases, with 4 bases left between them.

This clonotype was seen once. CDR3 DNA sequence: TGTGCCACCAGCAGAGGACCGGGGGAAGGCTACGAGCAGTACTTC. This translates into CATSRGPGEGYEQYF. The chain recombines TRBV15 with TRBJ2-7, with D perhaps matching TRBD2 (6 bases). The CDR3 is 15 residues long. Trimming shortened V by 1 base and J by 3 bases, and 13 bases separated the two germline ends. Germline-derived CDR1 and CDR2 are LNHNV and YYDKDF (reference sequence).

In this sample, this clonotype turned up a few times. This chain links TRBV5-1 with TRBJ2-1, with 8 bases fitting TRBD1. V was pared by 4 bases and J by 8 bases, with 14 bases of the junction left unmatched. Germline-derived CDR1 and CDR2 are SGHRS and YFSETQ. CDR3 length: 16 amino acids. The CDR3 nucleotides are TGCGCCAGCAGCACCAGACCCAGGGGGCGGATTCATGAGCAGTTCTTC. It yields the protein CASSTRPRGRIHEQFF.

This chain connects TRBV6-5 to TRBJ1-5; no definite D call. V was shortened by 6 bases and J by 5 bases, with 11 bases between the two germline ends. There are 13 residues in the CDR3. From germline, CDR1 is MNHEY and CDR2 SVGAGI. In DNA form, the CDR3 reads TGTGCCAGCAGCCCGGATATTCATCAGCCCCAGCATTTT. The encoded protein is CASSPDIHQPQHF.

The chain links TRBV7-2 to TRBJ2-7, with TRBD2 matching over 9 bases. V lost 5 bases, J lost 2 bases, and 7 bases stayed unmatched. This CDR3 is built from 15 residues. Germline CDR1 and CDR2: SGHTA and FQGNSA. CDR3 residues: CASSQSGGPAYEQYF. In DNA form, the CDR3 reads TGTGCCAGCAGCCAGAGCGGGGGGCCTGCCTACGAGCAGTACTTC.

The chain employs TRBV7-6 and TRBJ1-1; D gene ambiguous. Germline V CDR1 and CDR2: SGHVS, FNYEAQ. The CDR3 is made up of 14 amino acids. V lost 1 base and J 0 bases, leaving 6 bases between the germline ends. As DNA, the CDR3 is TGTGCCAGCAGCTTAGGGTACGTGAACACTGAAGCTTTCTTT. Amino acid sequence: CASSLGYVNTEAFF.

The chain employs TRBV5-1 and TRBJ2-1; a possible D gene is TRBD2 (6 bases). The CDR3 consists of 16 residues. V lost 0 bases and J lost 2, with 12 bases in between. From germline, CDR1 is SGHRS and CDR2 YFSETQ. CDR3 nucleotide sequence: TGCGCCAGCAGCTTGGCCCAGGGAGGCCCCTACAATGAGCAGTTCTTC. It specifies CASSLAQGGPYNEQFF. The whole variable domain, remainder taken from reference TRBV5-1 and TRBJ2-1, is KAGVTQTPRYLIKTRGQQVTLSCSPISGHRSVSWYQQTPGQGLQFLFEYFSETQRNKGNFPGRFSGRQFSNSRSEMNVSTLELGDSALYLCASSLAQGGPYNEQFFGPGTRLTVL.

A single count supports this clonotype. The chain links TRBV27 to TRBJ2-3, with D hard to call. The CDR3 totals 14 residues. Germline assignment: CDR1 MNHEY and CDR2 SMNVEV (reference sequence). V gave up 5 bases and J gave up 0 bases, with 9 bases separating them. DNA for the CDR3: TGTGCCAGCAGTCCTGGGGTTAGCACAGATACGCAGTATTTT. This codes for CASSPGVSTDTQYF.

This clonotype has more than one count but fewer than ten. V is TRBV12-3 or TRBV12-4 and J is TRBJ2-5; 10 nucleotides line up with TRBD2. There are 17 residues in the CDR3. V lost 6 bases, J lost 5 bases, and 15 bases stayed unmatched. The CDR3 loop reads CASSLSGLATGGETQYF. The CDR3 bases are TGTGCCAGCAGCTTATCGGGACTAGCGACTGGAGGGGAGACCCAGTACTTC.

The rearrangement links TRBV2 to TRBJ1-3, with TRBD1 as a possible D gene (5 bases). The CDR3 spans 14 residues. With 1 base removed from V and 8 bases from J, the gap between germline ends came to 12 bases. Germline loops: CDR1 SNHLY, CDR2 FYNNEI. The CDR3 sequence is CASSEGGPGDTIYF. The CDR3 DNA sequence: TGTGCCAGCAGTGAAGGAGGGCCGGGGGACACCATATATTTT.

V gene TRBV18 combines with J gene TRBJ2-1; 7 bases are shared with TRBD1. The CDR3 totals 14 residues. V shed 3 bases and J 7 bases; nucleotides not matched to a gene: 6. Germline assignment: CDR1 KGHSH and CDR2 LQKENI. The CDR3 DNA is TGTGCCAGCTCACCTACTCACAGGGGTAATGAGCAGTTCTTC. Its translation: CASSPTHRGNEQFF. Variable domain in full (rest from reference TRBV18 and TRBJ2-1): NAGVMQNPRHLVRRRGQEARLRCSPMKGHSHVYWYRQLPEEGLKFMVYLQKENIIDESGMPKERFSAEFPKEGPSILRIQQVVRGDSAAYFCASSPTHRGNEQFFGPGTRLTVL.

V usage is TRBV2 and J usage is TRBJ2-3; 11 nucleotides line up with TRBD2. The J segment lost 4 bases and the V segment lost 3 bases, leaving 12 bases of the junction unmatched. The CDR3 spans 18 residues. Looked up from germline, CDR1 is SNHLY and CDR2 is FYNNEI. This CDR3 is CASSDSGLAGGRADTQYF. For the CDR3, the DNA is TGTGCCAGCAGTGATTCGGGTCTAGCGGGAGGTCGGGCAGATACGCAGTATTTT.

The chain carries TRBV2 and TRBJ2-3, with TRBD2 matching 10 bases. V trimming: 3 bases; J trimming: 3 bases; junction bases outside the gene matches: 3. The CDR3 contains 15 residues. CDR1 is SNHLY, CDR2 FYNNEI, per germline. Here the CDR3 DNA reads TGTGCCAGCAGTGAGGAGCGGGGGGGGACAGATACGCAGTATTTT. Its protein is CASSEERGGTDTQYF.

This clonotype was seen a handful of times. The gene calls are TRBV15 and TRBJ2-3, with D hard to call. There are 11 residues in the CDR3. Trimming pared 6 bases from V and 6 bases from J, leaving 7 bases between. The germline V gene encodes CDR1 LNHNV and CDR2 YYDKDF (reference sequence). Here the CDR3 DNA reads TGTGCCACCAGGGGCCCGGATACGCAGTATTTT. This translates into CATRGPDTQYF.

A note on this clonotype: The DNA is omitted, as the CDR3 cannot be located on it reliably, and the CDR3 follows TCRdb's listing. V is TRBV9 and J is TRBJ2-7; TRBD1, the D gene given by the table, was not confirmed from the DNA. Germline CDR1 reads SGDLS; CDR2 reads YYNGEE. The CDR3 extends over 13 residues, inclusive of both ends. CDR3 amino acids: CASSVVGTGTVYF.